The T cell receptor (beta chain) described here comes from a study of blood T cell repertoires in COVID-19. Across the whole study: The samples span acute and convalescent COVID-19 from the United States, Italy and Spain. Sample material is recorded as cDNA or gDNA derived from T cells, B-cell-depleted T cells, or PBMCs.

V lost 2 bases and J lost 1, with 9 bases in between. The germline CDR1 and CDR2 sequences are MNHEY and SMNVEV (reference sequence). CDR3 size: 14 residues. Original handling: Reference gene primers were amplified, and this amplification served to estimate nucleated cell counts. Assay used: immunoSEQ multiplex PCR; TCRdb lists only in-frame clones, some missing. The V and J calls and clone size are taken from that table; D and trimming were inferred from the DNA. The sample includes over 200,000 clones, around 90% of them seen just once. The J gene is TRBJ2-7, the V gene TRBV27, with D perhaps matching TRBD2 (7 bases). The sequence came from a young man with active or convalescent COVID-19. The specimen sequenced was peripheral blood. CDR3 sequence: CASSLSGTSYEQYF. The CDR3 DNA sequence: TGTGCCAGCAGTTTAAGCGGGACATCCTACGAGCAGTACTTC.